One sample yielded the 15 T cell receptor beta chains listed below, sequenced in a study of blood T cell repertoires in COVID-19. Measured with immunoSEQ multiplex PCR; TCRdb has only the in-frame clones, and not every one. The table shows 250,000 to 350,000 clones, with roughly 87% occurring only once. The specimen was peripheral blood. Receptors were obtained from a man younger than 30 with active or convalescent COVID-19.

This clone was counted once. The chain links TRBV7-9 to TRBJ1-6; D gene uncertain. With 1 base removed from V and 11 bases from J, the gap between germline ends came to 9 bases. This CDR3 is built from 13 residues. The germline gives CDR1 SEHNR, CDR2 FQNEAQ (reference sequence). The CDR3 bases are TGTGCCAGCAGCTTAGGGTCCGAGACACCCCTCCACTTT. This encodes CASSLGSETPLHF.

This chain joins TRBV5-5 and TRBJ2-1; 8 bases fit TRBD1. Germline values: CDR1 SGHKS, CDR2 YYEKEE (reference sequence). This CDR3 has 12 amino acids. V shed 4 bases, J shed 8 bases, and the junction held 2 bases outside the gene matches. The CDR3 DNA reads TGTGCCAGCAGCAAGACAGGGGATGAGCAGTTCTTC. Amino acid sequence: CASSKTGDEQFF.

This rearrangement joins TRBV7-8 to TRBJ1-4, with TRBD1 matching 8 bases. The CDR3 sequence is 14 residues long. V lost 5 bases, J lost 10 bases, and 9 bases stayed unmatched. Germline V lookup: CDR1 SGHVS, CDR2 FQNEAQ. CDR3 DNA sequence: TGTGCCAGCAGCCTTTTGGGGACAGGCCGAAAACTGTTTTTT. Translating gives CASSLLGTGRKLFF.

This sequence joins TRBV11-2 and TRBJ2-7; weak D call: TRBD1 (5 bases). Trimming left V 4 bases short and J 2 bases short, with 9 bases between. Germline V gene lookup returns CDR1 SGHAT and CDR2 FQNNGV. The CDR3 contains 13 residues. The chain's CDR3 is CASSSRAAYEQYF. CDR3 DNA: TGTGCCAGCAGCTCCAGGGCGGCCTACGAGCAGTACTTC.

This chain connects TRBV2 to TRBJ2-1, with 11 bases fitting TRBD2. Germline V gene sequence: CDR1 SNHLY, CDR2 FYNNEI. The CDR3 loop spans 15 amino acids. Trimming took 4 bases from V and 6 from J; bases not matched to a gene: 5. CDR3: CASSATSGRGNEQFF. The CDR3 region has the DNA TGTGCCAGCAGTGCTACTAGCGGGAGAGGCAATGAGCAGTTCTTC.

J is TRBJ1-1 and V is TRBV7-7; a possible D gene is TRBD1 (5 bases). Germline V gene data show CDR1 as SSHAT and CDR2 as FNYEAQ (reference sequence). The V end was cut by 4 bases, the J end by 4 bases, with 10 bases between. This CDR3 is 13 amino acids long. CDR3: CASSSGVGTEAFF. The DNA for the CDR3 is TGTGCCAGCAGCTCGGGGGTCGGCACTGAAGCTTTCTTT. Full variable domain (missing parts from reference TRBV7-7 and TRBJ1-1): GAGVSQSPRYKVTKRGQDVTLRCDPISSHATLYWYQQALGQGPEFLTYFNYEAQPDKSGLPSDRFSAERPEGSISTLTIQRTEQRDSAMYRCASSSGVGTEAFFGQGTRLTVV.

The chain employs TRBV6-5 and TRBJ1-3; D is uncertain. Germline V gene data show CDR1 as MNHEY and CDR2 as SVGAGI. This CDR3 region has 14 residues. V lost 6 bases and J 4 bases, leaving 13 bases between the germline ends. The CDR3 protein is CASRSTSLGNTIYF. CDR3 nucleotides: TGTGCCAGCAGGTCAACGAGCTTGGGAAACACCATATATTTT.

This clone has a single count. The CDR3 DNA reads as TGTGCCAGCTCGCAGATAGGCGGGGAGACCCAGTACTTC. The encoded protein is CASSQIGGETQYF. The rearrangement links TRBV18 to TRBJ2-5; tentatively, D is TRBD2 (5 bases). Germline V gene data show CDR1 as KGHSH and CDR2 as LQKENI. V was trimmed by 6 bases and J by 5 bases, leaving 13 bases between them. The CDR3 length is 13 residues.

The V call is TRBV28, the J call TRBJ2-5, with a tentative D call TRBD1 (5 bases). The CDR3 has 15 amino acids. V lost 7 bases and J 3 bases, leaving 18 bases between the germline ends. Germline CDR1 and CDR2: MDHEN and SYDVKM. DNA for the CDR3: TGTGCCAGCAATCAGGACACGCTGACGGAAGAGACCCAGTACTTC. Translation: CASNQDTLTEETQYF.

CDR3 DNA: TGTGCCAGCAGCTTGGGAACAGGCGCCAGCTCCTACGAGCAGTACTTC. Amino acid sequence: CASSLGTGASSYEQYF. This chain connects TRBV11-2 to TRBJ2-7, with D tentatively TRBD1 (5 bases). Germline lookup yields CDR1 SGHAT and CDR2 FQNNGV. This CDR3 has 16 amino acids. V was clipped by 3 bases and J by 0 bases, with 15 bases between them.

CDR3: CASSPGHSYNEQFF. In DNA form, the CDR3 reads TGTGCCAGCAGCCCAGGCCACTCCTACAATGAGCAGTTCTTC. V usage is TRBV7-7 and J usage is TRBJ2-1; no clear D. Looked up from germline, CDR1 is SSHAT and CDR2 is FNYEAQ (reference sequence). The germline V and J ends were trimmed by 5 bases and 0 bases, with 8 bases remaining between them. The CDR3 runs 14 residues.

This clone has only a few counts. The CDR3 region is CASSPGTTSYNEQFF. DNA of the CDR3: TGTGCCAGCAGTCCCGGGACTACCTCCTACAATGAGCAGTTCTTC. The rearrangement uses TRBV27 and TRBJ2-1; TRBD2 agrees at 7 bases. The CDR3 has 15 residues. Germline V CDR1 and CDR2: MNHEY, SMNVEV (reference sequence). Losses at the gene ends were 5 bases for V and 0 bases for J; bases not matched to a gene: 4.

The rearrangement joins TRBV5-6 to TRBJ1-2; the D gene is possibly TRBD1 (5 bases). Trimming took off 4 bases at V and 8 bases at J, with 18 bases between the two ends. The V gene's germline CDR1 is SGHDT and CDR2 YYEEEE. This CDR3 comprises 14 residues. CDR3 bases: TGTGCCAGCAGCGCGCTCCGGGTCTCAGGGGGCTACACCTTC. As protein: CASSALRVSGGYTF.

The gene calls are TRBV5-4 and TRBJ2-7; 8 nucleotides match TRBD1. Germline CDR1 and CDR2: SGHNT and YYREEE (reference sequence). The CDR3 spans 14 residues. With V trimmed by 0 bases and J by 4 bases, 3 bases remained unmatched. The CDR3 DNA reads TGTGCCAGCAGCTTGGTAGGACAGGGATACGAGCAGTACTTC. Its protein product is CASSLVGQGYEQYF.

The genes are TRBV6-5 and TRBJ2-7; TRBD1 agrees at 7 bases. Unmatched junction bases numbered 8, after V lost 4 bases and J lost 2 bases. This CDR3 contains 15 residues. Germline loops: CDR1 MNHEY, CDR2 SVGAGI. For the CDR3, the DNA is TGTGCCAGCAGTTTAGTCGGACAGGAAACCTACGAGCAGTACTTC. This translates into CASSLVGQETYEQYF.